This T cell receptor beta chain was sequenced during a study of blood T cell repertoires in COVID-19. Whole-study context: Some COVID-19 samples were acute and others convalescent; all came from the United States, Italy and Spain. The analysed material was cDNA or gDNA that came from T cells, B-cell-depleted T cells, or PBMCs.

Germline lookup yields CDR1 SGDLS and CDR2 YYNGEE. Germline trimming cut 0 bases from V and 1 base from J; bases unmatched to any gene: 5. This CDR3 region has 17 residues. Authors' data handling: Reference gene primer amplification in the assay estimated nucleated cell counts. Method: immunoSEQ multiplex PCR; TCRdb's copy keeps in-frame clones and lacks some. V, J and clone size derive from that table, while D and trimming were established from the DNA sequence. The sample includes about 220,000 clones, 84% seen only once; the top ten take about 6.6%. The sequence was collected from a woman aged 35 to 49 who had recovered from COVID-19. The sample was PBMCs or T cells enriched from blood (not recorded which). The chain links TRBV9 to TRBJ2-2; 8 nucleotides agree with TRBD2. CDR3 sequence reads: CASSVGLARQNTGELFF. The CDR3 region has the DNA TGTGCCAGCAGCGTAGGACTAGCGCGACAGAACACCGGGGAGCTGTTTTTT.